This T cell receptor (beta chain) was captured by sequencing in a study of CXCR3-negative and CXCR3-positive naive CD8 T cells. Study details: About 135 million TRB reads in total, about 1.5 +/- 0.3 million per library.

Preparation of TRB cDNA libraries relied on 5' RACE carrying UMI labels. TCRdb reprocessed the 5' RACE reads and keeps a single row for each CDR3 protein, giving no DNA. Found here are more than 80,000 distinct CDR3 sequences; the top ten clones hold less than 1%. Study results and caveats: Each naive subset displayed comparably high diversity, whereas memory CD8+ cells displayed much lower diversity. Higher TRB CDR3 hydrophobicity marked CXCR3-positive naive cells relative to CXCR3-negative naive cells.

Turning to this clonotype: Its matching antigen is unknown.

Looked up from germline, CDR1 is MDHEN and CDR2 is SYDVKM. This CDR3 is built from 14 residues. Sequencing was carried out using naive CXCR3+ CD8+ T cells from blood. Subset given: CD45RO-CCR7+CD27+CD95- naive CD8+ T cells expressing CXCR3 (TNR3+). The TCR comes from a human donor in good health. Some clones in this sample may be carry-over from other donors' samples. V gene TRBV28 combines with J gene TRBJ1-5; the TCRdb D gene call, TRBD1, has no DNA to confirm it. CDR3 sequence reads: CASRRITGIQPQHF. Full variable domain (missing parts from reference TRBV28 and TRBJ1-5): DVKVTQSSRYLVKRTGEKVFLECVQDMDHENMFWYRQDPGLGLRLIYFSYDVKMKEKGDIPEGYSVSREKKERFSLILESASTNQTSMYLCASRRITGIQPQHFGDGTRLSIL.